The 18 T cell receptor beta chains below were found in one sample sequenced in a study of shared clonotypes between healthy human individuals. The table came from immunoSEQ multiplex PCR; TCRdb's copy has only in-frame clones and leaves some out. The sample gives 300,000 to 400,000 clones, less than 85% of which show up once; 10% is in the top ten. The sample was memory CD4+ T cells sorted from blood. Subset denoted: CD45RA-negative fraction. These receptors all stem from a man aged 25 to 45 in good health.

This clone appeared a few times. The V gene is TRBV30, the J gene TRBJ1-2; 9 bases are a match to TRBD1. V was clipped by 2 bases and J by 4 bases; unmatched bases: 11. This CDR3 has 16 amino acids. In germline, CDR1 is GTSNPN, CDR2 SVGIG (reference sequence). The CDR3 sequence is CAWSPGQGSVRYGYTF. The CDR3, as DNA: TGTGCCTGGAGTCCGGGACAGGGAAGCGTACGCTATGGCTACACCTTC.

This clone was seen a handful of times. The V and J genes are TRBV5-1 and TRBJ2-1; D is possibly TRBD1 or TRBD2 (6 bases each). The CDR3 runs to 14 residues. Germline V gene sequence: CDR1 SGHRS, CDR2 YFSETQ. The germline V and J ends were trimmed by 4 bases and 4 bases, with 12 bases remaining between them. The CDR3 DNA is TGCGCCAGCAGCCAGGAGGGACATTACAATGAGCAGTTCTTC. It yields the protein CASSQEGHYNEQFF.

For this clone: Other DNA sequences in the sample encode the same CDR3. The chain recombines TRBV4-3 with TRBJ1-5; D ambiguous. Trimming shortened V by 0 bases and J by 2 bases, and 2 bases separated the two germline ends. The CDR3 length is 13 residues. CDR1 and CDR2 (germline): LGHNA, YSLEER. The CDR3 DNA reads TGCGCCAGCAGCCAAGATCGCAATCAGCCCCAGCATTTT. As protein: CASSQDRNQPQHF.

This rearrangement joins TRBV7-2 to TRBJ2-2; D perhaps matches TRBD1 (5 bases). The CDR3 has 15 amino acids. V was pared by 1 base and J by 5 bases, with 11 bases between. Germline V gives CDR1 SGHTA, CDR2 FQGNSA. CDR3 DNA sequence: TGTGCCAGCAGCTTAGTAGGGGTCAATACCGGGGAGCTGTTTTTT. Its protein product is CASSLVGVNTGELFF.

V and J are TRBV18 and TRBJ1-5; 11 positions agree with TRBD1. This CDR3 has 17 amino acids. CDR1 and CDR2 (germline): KGHSH, LQKENI. The junction had 7 bases not matched to a gene; V was cut back by 1 base and J by 5 bases. CDR3 sequence: CASSPRFPGQGDQPQHF. As DNA, the CDR3 is TGTGCCAGCTCACCACGGTTTCCGGGACAGGGGGATCAGCCCCAGCATTTT. The whole variable domain, remainder taken from reference TRBV18 and TRBJ1-5, is NAGVMQNPRHLVRRRGQEARLRCSPMKGHSHVYWYRQLPEEGLKFMVYLQKENIIDESGMPKERFSAEFPKEGPSILRIQQVVRGDSAAYFCASSPRFPGQGDQPQHFGDGTRLSIL.

The rearrangement joins TRBV5-1 to TRBJ2-1; no definite D call. Per the germline V gene, CDR1 is SGHRS and CDR2 is YFSETQ. The CDR3 extends over 17 amino acids. Trimming shortened V by 1 base and J by 0 bases, and 14 bases separated the two germline ends. Here the CDR3 reads CASSLTVGPASYNEQFF. As DNA, the CDR3 is TGCGCCAGCAGCTTGACCGTAGGACCGGCCTCCTACAATGAGCAGTTCTTC.

In this sample, this clone turned up a few times. This chain joins TRBV5-1 and TRBJ1-4; 9 nucleotides match TRBD1. CDR1 and CDR2 (germline): SGHRS, YFSETQ. The CDR3 runs to 16 residues. J lost 11 bases, V lost 3 bases, and 14 bases had no gene match. The CDR3 sequence is CASSWNPTGGGGKLFF. As DNA, the CDR3 is TGCGCCAGCAGCTGGAATCCTACAGGGGGCGGTGGGAAACTGTTTTTT.

The gene calls are TRBV5-8 and TRBJ1-5; unclear D gene. Germline loops: CDR1 SGHTS, CDR2 YDEGEE. V lost 4 bases and J 1 base, leaving 12 bases between the germline ends. The CDR3 is made up of 15 amino acids. The CDR3, as DNA: TGTGCCAGCAGCCCGGAGGTAGGGAGCAATCAGCCCCAGCATTTT. Translated, it gives CASSPEVGSNQPQHF.

The genes are TRBV7-8 and TRBJ2-2; D perhaps matches TRBD1 (5 bases). The CDR3 has 14 amino acids. Trimming shortened V by 2 bases and J by 5 bases, and 9 bases separated the two germline ends. CDR1 is SGHVS and CDR2 is FQNEAQ in the germline V gene. The CDR3 reads CASSLQGATGELFF. The CDR3, as DNA: TGTGCCAGCAGCTTACAAGGGGCTACCGGGGAGCTGTTTTTT.

This chain connects TRBV5-1 to TRBJ1-1; D unclear. Germline CDR1 reads SGHRS; CDR2 reads YFSETQ. This CDR3 spans 13 amino acids. V was trimmed by 0 bases and J by 5 bases, leaving 8 bases between them. CDR3 sequence: CASSLELETEAFF. Written as DNA, the CDR3 is TGCGCCAGCAGCTTGGAACTGGAGACTGAAGCTTTCTTT.

The chain employs TRBV18 and TRBJ1-4; D call uncertain. The ends were cut back, 8 bases at V and 5 bases at J, with 9 bases in the middle. Germline-derived CDR1 and CDR2 are KGHSH and LQKENI. The CDR3 sequence is 12 residues long. The CDR3, as DNA: TGTGCCAGCGGACCAAGGAATGAAAAACTGTTTTTT. Encoded protein: CASGPRNEKLFF.

This clone was seen only once. The CDR3 loop reads CASSQEWQSSGNTIYF. In nucleotides, the CDR3 is TGTGCCAGCAGCCAAGAATGGCAGAGCTCTGGAAACACCATATATTTT. The chain uses TRBV4-2 and TRBJ1-3; D is undetermined. Per germline, CDR1 LGHNA and CDR2 YNFKEQ. With 0 bases removed from V and 0 bases from J, the gap between germline ends came to 9 bases. This CDR3 region has 16 residues.

This clone was seen a handful of times. The chain employs TRBV27 and TRBJ2-5, with D tentatively TRBD1 (5 bases). Germline V CDR1 and CDR2: MNHEY, SMNVEV (reference sequence). The CDR3 covers 13 residues. Trimming took off 7 bases at V and 4 bases at J, with 13 bases between the two ends. The CDR3 sequence: CASKYKRGETQYF. Here the CDR3 DNA reads TGTGCCAGCAAATATAAAAGGGGAGAGACCCAGTACTTC.

The chain is built from TRBV18 and TRBJ1-1, with D maybe TRBD1 (5 bases). The CDR3 runs to 15 residues. The ends were cut back, 5 bases at V and 3 bases at J, with 16 bases in the middle. Looked up from germline, CDR1 is KGHSH and CDR2 is LQKENI. The CDR3 reads CASSSQSIRDTEAFF. The CDR3 coding sequence is TGTGCCAGCTCATCCCAATCAATCAGGGACACTGAAGCTTTCTTT.

This sequence joins TRBV20-1 and TRBJ2-4; D is uncertain. The length of the CDR3 is 11 residues. Germline values: CDR1 DFQATT, CDR2 SNEGSKA (reference sequence). The V and J ends lost 4 bases and 7 bases respectively, with 8 bases between them. CDR3 DNA: TGCAGTGCTATGACGAATAACATTCAGTACTTC. Translation gives CSAMTNNIQYF.

The chain is built from TRBV7-2 and TRBJ2-7; 12 bases match TRBD2. Germline CDR1 and CDR2: SGHTA and FQGNSA. This CDR3 has 15 amino acids. V lost 5 bases and J lost 5; bases outside the gene matches: 7. The CDR3 here is CASSPRLAGAHEQYF. For the CDR3, the DNA is TGTGCCAGCAGCCCGAGACTAGCGGGAGCCCACGAGCAGTACTTC.

The J gene is TRBJ1-3, the V gene TRBV28; no firm D call. Trimming took off 5 bases at V and 0 bases at J, with 14 bases between the two ends. There are 16 residues in the CDR3. Germline lookup yields CDR1 MDHEN and CDR2 SYDVKM. CDR3 amino acids: CASSVTPIYSGNTIYF. The CDR3 coding sequence is TGTGCCAGCAGTGTGACACCTATCTACTCTGGAAACACCATATATTTT.

The chain combines TRBV7-2 with TRBJ1-1; D is ambiguous. Per germline, CDR1 SGHTA and CDR2 FQGNSA. The CDR3 totals 14 residues. V was clipped by 2 bases and J by 1 base, with 8 bases between them. The CDR3 is CASSLLAGNTEAFF. The CDR3 coding sequence is TGTGCCAGCAGCTTATTAGCAGGGAACACTGAAGCTTTCTTT.